Shown below are 21 T cell receptor beta chains from a single sample sequenced in a study of shared clonotypes between healthy human individuals. The assay was immunoSEQ multiplex PCR, and TCRdb's table has in-frame clones only and misses some. The sample contains 500,000 or so clones, about 96% of which appear only once. Source material: naive CD4+ T cells sorted from blood. The sample's subset: CD45RA+ positively selected. These receptors all stem from a woman aged 30 to 39 in good health.

The chain joins TRBV21-1 to TRBJ1-3. TRBV21-1 is a recognized pseudogene. The CDR3 contains 17 residues. CDR3 sequence (DNA): TGTGCCAGCAGCAATTTCCGGCGAGGGGTAACGGGAAACACCATATATTTT. Translation: CASSNFRRGVTGNTIYF.

The chain has TRBV9 and TRBJ2-1; D tentatively reads TRBD1 or TRBD2 (5 bases each). Germline V gives CDR1 SGDLS, CDR2 YYNGEE. CDR3 length: 17 amino acids. V was shortened by 3 bases and J by 3 bases, with 19 bases between the two germline ends. This chain's CDR3 is CASSAQPAGTHYNEQFF. The CDR3 nucleotides are TGTGCCAGCAGCGCTCAACCCGCCGGGACCCACTACAATGAGCAGTTCTTC.

The chain has TRBV27 and TRBJ2-7; D may be TRBD1 or TRBD2 (5 bases each). V lost 5 bases, J lost 3 bases, and 20 bases lay in between. The CDR3 has 16 amino acids. Looked up from germline, CDR1 is MNHEY and CDR2 is SMNVEV (reference sequence). CDR3 DNA: TGTGCCAGCAGTCGCCTTGGGGGATCAATTGTCTACGAGCAGTACTTC. The encoded protein is CASSRLGGSIVYEQYF.

V and J are TRBV5-1 and TRBJ2-7; 8 bases align to TRBD2. This CDR3 is built from 17 residues. Per the germline V gene, CDR1 is SGHRS and CDR2 is YFSETQ. Trimming took 2 bases from V and 1 from J; bases not matched to a gene: 11. The CDR3 coding sequence is TGCGCCAGCAGCTTTCTGACTAGCGCCCATCGATCCTACGAGCAGTACTTC. Protein sequence: CASSFLTSAHRSYEQYF.

This clone was seen just once. This same CDR3 is encoded by further DNA sequences in the sample. This chain links TRBV2 with TRBJ1-2; weak D call: TRBD1 (6 bases). Between the trimmed V and J ends, which lost 1 base and 8 bases, there was a span of 11 bases. The CDR3 sequence is 13 residues long. Germline lookup yields CDR1 SNHLY and CDR2 FYNNEI. The CDR3 spells CASSEETGGGYTF. Written as DNA, the CDR3 is TGTGCCAGCAGTGAAGAGACAGGAGGAGGCTACACCTTC.

The chain uses TRBV18 and TRBJ1-1; maybe TRBD1 (6 bases). V was shortened by 8 bases and J by 3 bases, with 16 bases between the two germline ends. Germline V lookup: CDR1 KGHSH, CDR2 LQKENI. The CDR3 has 14 amino acids. CDR3 sequence: CASLAGGRDTEAFF. For the CDR3, the DNA is TGTGCCAGCCTTGCGGGGGGCCGGGACACTGAAGCTTTCTTT.

The chain links TRBV5-1 to TRBJ2-2; D possibly corresponds to TRBD1 (6 bases). This CDR3 is 16 amino acids long. V lost 4 bases to trimming and J lost 0 bases, with 13 bases between them. In germline, CDR1 is SGHRS, CDR2 YFSETQ. This chain's CDR3 is CASSARQAPNTGELFF. The CDR3 DNA is TGCGCCAGCAGCGCCAGACAGGCACCGAACACCGGGGAGCTGTTTTTT.

The chain joins TRBV27 to TRBJ2-1; D unclear. This CDR3 spans 15 amino acids. The germline V and J ends were trimmed by 0 bases and 6 bases, with 12 bases remaining between them. Germline loops: CDR1 MNHEY, CDR2 SMNVEV (reference sequence). In nucleotides, the CDR3 is TGTGCCAGCAGTTTATCCATGACTTCCAGCAATGAGCAGTTCTTC. Protein product: CASSLSMTSSNEQFF.

V usage is TRBV7-2 and J usage is TRBJ2-2, with D possibly matching TRBD2 (6 bases). The CDR3 is 16 amino acids. Trimming took off 5 bases at V and 5 bases at J, with 18 bases between the two ends. Germline loops: CDR1 SGHTA, CDR2 FQGNSA. This CDR3 is CASSEQPSDLTGELFF. In nucleotides, the CDR3 is TGTGCCAGCAGCGAGCAACCTAGCGACCTAACCGGGGAGCTGTTTTTT.

The rearrangement uses TRBV5-4 and TRBJ2-7; 7 nucleotides agree with TRBD2. V gave up 1 base and J gave up 3 bases; unmatched junction bases: 4. The CDR3 sequence is 14 residues long. Germline CDR1 and CDR2: SGHNT and YYREEE (reference sequence). CDR3 nucleotide sequence: TGTGCCAGCAGCTTGCAAGGCGGGGGCTACGAGCAGTACTTC. Amino acid sequence: CASSLQGGGYEQYF.

The J gene is TRBJ1-4, the V gene TRBV7-2; D is uncertain. The germline gives CDR1 SGHTA, CDR2 FQGNSA. Deletions cut 9 bases from V and 10 bases from J, with 15 bases between. There are 12 residues in the CDR3. The CDR3 sequence: CASLLPRLKLFF. DNA for the CDR3: TGTGCCAGTCTCCTCCCACGATTAAAACTGTTTTTT.

This chain connects TRBV4-1 to TRBJ2-5; D unresolved. The V end was cut by 4 bases, the J end by 0 bases, with 15 bases between. The length of the CDR3 is 16 residues. The germline CDR1 and CDR2 sequences are MGHRA and YSYEKL. The CDR3: CASSRVDGRYQETQYF. The CDR3, as DNA: TGCGCCAGCAGCCGTGTGGACGGAAGGTACCAAGAGACCCAGTACTTC.

The chain has TRBV28 and TRBJ1-1; the D gene is possibly TRBD1 (5 bases). The V gene's germline CDR1 is MDHEN and CDR2 SYDVKM. Deletions cut 2 bases from V and 4 bases from J, with 11 bases between. This CDR3 region has 14 residues. Here the CDR3 reads CASSLGGSSTEAFF. The DNA of the CDR3 is TGTGCCAGCAGTTTAGGGGGGAGTAGCACTGAAGCTTTCTTT.

The chain links TRBV28 to TRBJ2-3; D uncertain. The germline V gene has CDR1 MDHEN and CDR2 SYDVKM. There are 18 residues in the CDR3. V shed 8 bases and J shed 2 bases, with 26 bases lying between them. CDR3 in amino acids: CASLPLRGPPTSTDTQYF. The CDR3 region has the DNA TGTGCCAGCCTACCGTTACGAGGACCTCCGACTTCCACAGATACGCAGTATTTT.

V gene TRBV7-7 combines with J gene TRBJ2-1; D is perhaps TRBD2 (6 bases). The CDR3 is 15 amino acids. Trimming removed 6 bases at V and 9 bases at J, with 21 bases between. The germline V gene has CDR1 SSHAT and CDR2 FNYEAQ (reference sequence). The CDR3 coding sequence is TGTGCCAGCAGTCTGACTCGGGACTTTTTCAGTGAGCAGTTCTTC. Its protein product is CASSLTRDFFSEQFF.

Notes on this clone: The junction departs from the called germline gene at one end, perhaps through a read error. J is TRBJ1-2 and V is TRBV4-1; TRBD1 aligns across 10 bases. Germline V lookup: CDR1 MGHRA, CDR2 YSYEKL. This CDR3 has 15 amino acids. In DNA, the CDR3 is TGCGCCAGCAGTTCACCGGGACAGGGGCCCGGAGGCTACATCTTC. It is translated as CASSSPGQGPGGYIF.

This rearrangement joins TRBV28 to TRBJ2-2; D unresolved. This CDR3 is 13 amino acids long. V was clipped by 5 bases and J by 3 bases, with 7 bases between them. The germline V gene has CDR1 MDHEN and CDR2 SYDVKM. This chain's CDR3 is CASSRTDTGELFF. The DNA for the CDR3 is TGTGCCAGCAGTCGAACGGACACCGGGGAGCTGTTTTTT. Full variable domain (missing parts from reference TRBV28 and TRBJ2-2): DVKVTQSSRYLVKRTGEKVFLECVQDMDHENMFWYRQDPGLGLRLIYFSYDVKMKEKGDIPEGYSVSREKKERFSLILESASTNQTSMYLCASSRTDTGELFFGEGSRLTVL.

The genes are TRBV5-6 and TRBJ1-2; 8 positions match TRBD1. The ends lost 4 bases at V and 6 bases at J; junction bases unmatched: 8. From germline, CDR1 is SGHDT and CDR2 YYEEEE. The CDR3 length is 14 residues. In DNA, the CDR3 is TGTGCCAGCAGCCCAAGGACAGGGCTGAATGGCTACACCTTC. Protein sequence: CASSPRTGLNGYTF.

The chain uses TRBV6-5 and TRBJ2-5; D is ambiguous. Germline V lookup: CDR1 MNHEY, CDR2 SVGAGI. The CDR3 covers 12 residues. Trimming stripped 7 bases from V and 4 bases from J, with 10 bases between. CDR3 sequence: CASNDRRETQYF. As DNA, the CDR3 is TGTGCCAGCAACGACCGGAGAGAGACCCAGTACTTC.

The V and J genes are TRBV13 and TRBJ2-1, with 8 bases fitting TRBD2. CDR3 size: 14 residues. The junction had 10 bases not matched to a gene; V was cut back by 5 bases and J by 10 bases. Germline-derived CDR1 and CDR2 are PRHDT and FYEKMQ (reference sequence). CDR3 amino acids: CASSGSGKRQEQFF. The CDR3 bases are TGTGCCAGCAGCGGTAGCGGGAAAAGACAGGAGCAGTTCTTC. Combining the CDR3 with reference TRBV13 and TRBJ2-1 gives the whole variable domain AAGVIQSPRHLIKEKRETATLKCYPIPRHDTVYWYQQGPGQDPQFLISFYEKMQSDKGSIPDRFSAQQFSDYHSELNMSSLELGDSALYFCASSGSGKRQEQFFGPGTRLTVL.

J is TRBJ2-5 and V is TRBV9, with TRBD2 identical over 8 bases. The CDR3 extends over 16 amino acids. V lost 0 bases and J lost 0; bases outside the gene matches: 4. From germline, CDR1 is SGDLS and CDR2 YYNGEE. For the CDR3, the DNA is TGTGCCAGCAGCGTAGGTGCACTAGCGGACCAAGAGACCCAGTACTTC. It translates to CASSVGALADQETQYF.